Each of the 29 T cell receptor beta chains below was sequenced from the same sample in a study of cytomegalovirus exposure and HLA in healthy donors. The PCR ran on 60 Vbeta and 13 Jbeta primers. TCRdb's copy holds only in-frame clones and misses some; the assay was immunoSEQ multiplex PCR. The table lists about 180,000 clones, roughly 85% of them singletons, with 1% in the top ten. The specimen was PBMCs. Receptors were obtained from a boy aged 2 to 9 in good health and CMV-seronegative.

The DNA for the CDR3 is TGCGCCAGCAGCTTGGCCGTACAGGGGATCAATGAGCAGTTCTTC. Translation: CASSLAVQGINEQFF. The chain combines TRBV5-1 with TRBJ2-1; 7 bases match TRBD1. J was trimmed by 6 bases and V by 0 bases; bases with no gene match: 6. The CDR3 is 15 amino acids. The germline gives CDR1 SGHRS, CDR2 YFSETQ.

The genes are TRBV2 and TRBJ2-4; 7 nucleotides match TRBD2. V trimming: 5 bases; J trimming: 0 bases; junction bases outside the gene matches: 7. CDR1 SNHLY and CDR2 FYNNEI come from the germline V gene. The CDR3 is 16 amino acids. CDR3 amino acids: CASSWGGDLAKNIQYF. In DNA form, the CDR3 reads TGTGCCAGCAGTTGGGGGGGGGATTTAGCCAAAAACATTCAGTACTTC.

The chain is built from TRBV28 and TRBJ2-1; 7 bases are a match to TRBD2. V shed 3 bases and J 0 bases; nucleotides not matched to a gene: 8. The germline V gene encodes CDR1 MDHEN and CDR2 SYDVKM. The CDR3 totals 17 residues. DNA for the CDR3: TGTGCCAGCAGTTTGGGTGGGGGGGGGAGCTCCTACAATGAGCAGTTCTTC. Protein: CASSLGGGGSSYNEQFF.

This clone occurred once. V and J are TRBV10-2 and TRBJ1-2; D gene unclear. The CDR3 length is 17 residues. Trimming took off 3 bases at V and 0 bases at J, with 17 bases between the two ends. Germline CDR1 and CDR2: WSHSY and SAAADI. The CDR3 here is CASSDAPPIAANYGYTF. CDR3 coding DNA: TGCGCCAGCAGTGATGCCCCCCCGATTGCGGCTAACTATGGCTACACCTTC.

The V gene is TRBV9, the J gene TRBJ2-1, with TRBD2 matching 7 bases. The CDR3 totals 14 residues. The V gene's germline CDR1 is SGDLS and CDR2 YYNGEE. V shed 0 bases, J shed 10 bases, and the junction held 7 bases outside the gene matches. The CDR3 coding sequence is TGTGCCAGCAGCGTAGGGGGAGGGGCCGGGGAGCAGTTCTTC. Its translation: CASSVGGGAGEQFF.

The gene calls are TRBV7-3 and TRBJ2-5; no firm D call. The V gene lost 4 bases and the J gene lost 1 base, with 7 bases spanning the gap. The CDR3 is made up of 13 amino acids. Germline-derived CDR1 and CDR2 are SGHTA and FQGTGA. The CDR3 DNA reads TGTGCCAGCAGCTCCCGGGTCCAAGAGACCCAGTACTTC. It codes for CASSSRVQETQYF.

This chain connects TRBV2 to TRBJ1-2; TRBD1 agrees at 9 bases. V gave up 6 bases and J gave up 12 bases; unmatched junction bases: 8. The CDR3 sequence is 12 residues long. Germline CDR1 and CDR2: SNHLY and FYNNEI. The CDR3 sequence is CASRADRGRNTF. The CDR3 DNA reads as TGTGCCAGCAGGGCGGACAGGGGTAGGAACACCTTC. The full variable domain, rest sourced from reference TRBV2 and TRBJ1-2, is EPEVTQTPSHQVTQMGQEVILRCVPISNHLYFYWYRQILGQKVEFLVSFYNNEISEKSEIFDDQFSVERPDGSNFTLKIRSTKLEDSAMYFCASRADRGRNTFGSGTRLTVV.

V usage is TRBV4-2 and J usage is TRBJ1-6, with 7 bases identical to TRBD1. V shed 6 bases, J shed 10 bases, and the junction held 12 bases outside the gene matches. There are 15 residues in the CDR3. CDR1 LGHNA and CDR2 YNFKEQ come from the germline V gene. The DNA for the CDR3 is TGTGCCAGCAGACTGGGACAGAACCCAGGATCACCCCTCCACTTT. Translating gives CASRLGQNPGSPLHF.

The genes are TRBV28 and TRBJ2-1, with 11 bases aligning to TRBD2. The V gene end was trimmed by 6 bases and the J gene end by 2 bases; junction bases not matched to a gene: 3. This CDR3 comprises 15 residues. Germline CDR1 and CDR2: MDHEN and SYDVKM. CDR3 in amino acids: CASSQGLAAYNEQFF. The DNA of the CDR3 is TGTGCCAGCAGCCAGGGACTAGCGGCCTACAATGAGCAGTTCTTC.

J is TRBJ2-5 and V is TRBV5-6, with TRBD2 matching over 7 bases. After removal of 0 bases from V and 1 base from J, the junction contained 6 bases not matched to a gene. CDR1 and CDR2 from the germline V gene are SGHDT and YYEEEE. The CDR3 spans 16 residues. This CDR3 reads CASSLELRGGQETQYF. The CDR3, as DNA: TGTGCCAGCAGCTTGGAGTTGCGCGGGGGCCAAGAGACCCAGTACTTC.

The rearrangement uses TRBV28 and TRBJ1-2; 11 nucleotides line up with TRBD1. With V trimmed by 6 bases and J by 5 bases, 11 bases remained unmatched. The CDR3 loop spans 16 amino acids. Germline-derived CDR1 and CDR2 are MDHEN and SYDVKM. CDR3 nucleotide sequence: TGTGCCAGCAGCAAAACCACCGGGACAGGGGGGTATGGCTACACCTTC. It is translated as CASSKTTGTGGYGYTF.

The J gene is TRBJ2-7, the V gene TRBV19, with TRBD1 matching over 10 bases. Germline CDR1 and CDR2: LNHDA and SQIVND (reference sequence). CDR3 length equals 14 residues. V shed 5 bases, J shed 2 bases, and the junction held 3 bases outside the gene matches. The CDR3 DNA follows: TGTGCCAGTAGTCCGGGGACAGGGGCCTACGAGCAGTACTTC. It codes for CASSPGTGAYEQYF. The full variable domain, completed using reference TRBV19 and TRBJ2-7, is DGGITQSPKYLFRKEGQNVTLSCEQNLNHDAMYWYRQDPGQGLRLIYYSQIVNDFQKGDIAEGYSVSREKKESFPLTVTSAQKNPTAFYLCASSPGTGAYEQYFGPGTRLTVT.

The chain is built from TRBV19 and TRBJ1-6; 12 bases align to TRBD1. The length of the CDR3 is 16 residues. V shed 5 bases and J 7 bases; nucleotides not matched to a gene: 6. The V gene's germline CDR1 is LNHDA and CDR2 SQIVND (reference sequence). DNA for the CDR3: TGTGCCAGTAGTTCAGGGACAGGGGGCCTGAATTCACCCCTCCACTTT. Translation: CASSSGTGGLNSPLHF.

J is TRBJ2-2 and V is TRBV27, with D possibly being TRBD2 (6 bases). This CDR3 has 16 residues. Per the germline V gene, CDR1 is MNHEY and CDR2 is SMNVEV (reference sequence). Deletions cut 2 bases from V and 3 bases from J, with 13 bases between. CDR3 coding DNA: TGTGCCAGCAGTTTAATCAGGGAGGTAGACACCGGGGAGCTGTTTTTT. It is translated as CASSLIREVDTGELFF.

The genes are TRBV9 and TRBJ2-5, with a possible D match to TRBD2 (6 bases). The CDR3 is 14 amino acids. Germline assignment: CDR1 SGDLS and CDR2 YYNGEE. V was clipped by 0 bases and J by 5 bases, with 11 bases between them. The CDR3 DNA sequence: TGTGCCAGCAGCGTAGGTCGGGGGTGGGAGACCCAGTACTTC. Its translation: CASSVGRGWETQYF.

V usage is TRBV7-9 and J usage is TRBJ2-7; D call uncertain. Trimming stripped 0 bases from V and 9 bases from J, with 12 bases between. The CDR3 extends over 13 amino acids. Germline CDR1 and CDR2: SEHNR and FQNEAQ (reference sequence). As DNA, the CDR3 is TGTGCCAGCAGCTTAGCGGCAGGCCTCGCGCAGTACGTC. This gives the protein CASSLAAGLAQYV.

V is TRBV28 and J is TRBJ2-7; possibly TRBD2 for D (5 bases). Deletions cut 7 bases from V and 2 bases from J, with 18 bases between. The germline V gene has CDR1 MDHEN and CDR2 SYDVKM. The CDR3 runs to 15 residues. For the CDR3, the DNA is TGTGCCAGCACCCTCGACGGGGAGTGGCCCTACGAGCAGTACTTC. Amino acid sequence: CASTLDGEWPYEQYF.

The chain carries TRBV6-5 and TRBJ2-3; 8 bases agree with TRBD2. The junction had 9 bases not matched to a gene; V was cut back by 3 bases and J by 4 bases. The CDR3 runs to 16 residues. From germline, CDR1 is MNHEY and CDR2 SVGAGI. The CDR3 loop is CASSYGSSGVSDTQYF. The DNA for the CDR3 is TGTGCCAGCAGTTATGGGAGTAGCGGGGTATCAGATACGCAGTATTTT.

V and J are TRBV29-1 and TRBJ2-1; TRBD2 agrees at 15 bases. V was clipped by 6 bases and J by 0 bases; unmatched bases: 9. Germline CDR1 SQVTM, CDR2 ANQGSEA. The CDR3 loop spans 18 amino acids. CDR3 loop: CSVTGLAGGRYSYNEQFF. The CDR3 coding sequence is TGCAGCGTGACGGGACTAGCGGGAGGTCGCTACTCCTACAATGAGCAGTTCTTC.

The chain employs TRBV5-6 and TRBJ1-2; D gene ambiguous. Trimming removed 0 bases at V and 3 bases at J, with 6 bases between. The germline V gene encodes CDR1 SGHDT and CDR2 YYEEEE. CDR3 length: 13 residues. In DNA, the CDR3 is TGTGCCAGCAGCTTGGCCGCGGACTATGGCTACACCTTC. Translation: CASSLAADYGYTF.

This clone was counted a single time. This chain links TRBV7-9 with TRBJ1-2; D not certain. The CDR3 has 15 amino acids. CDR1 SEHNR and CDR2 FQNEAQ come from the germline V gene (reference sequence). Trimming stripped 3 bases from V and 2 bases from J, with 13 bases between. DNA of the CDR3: TGTGCCAGCAGCTTCGGGGAGGGAGACAACTATGGCTACACCTTC. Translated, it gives CASSFGEGDNYGYTF.

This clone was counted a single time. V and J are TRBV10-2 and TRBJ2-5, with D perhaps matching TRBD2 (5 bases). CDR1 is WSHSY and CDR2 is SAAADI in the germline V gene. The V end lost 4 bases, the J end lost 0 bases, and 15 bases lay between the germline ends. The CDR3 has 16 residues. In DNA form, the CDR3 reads TGCGCCAGCAGTGTTCCTGGGAGCGCGTACCAAGAGACCCAGTACTTC. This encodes CASSVPGSAYQETQYF.

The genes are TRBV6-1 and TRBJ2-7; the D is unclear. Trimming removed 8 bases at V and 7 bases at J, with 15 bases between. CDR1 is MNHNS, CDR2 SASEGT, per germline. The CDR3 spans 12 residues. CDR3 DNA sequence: TGTGCCAGCCGGTTAAGACTGGGTGAGCAGTACGTC. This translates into CASRLRLGEQYV.

The CDR3 bases are TGTGCCAGCATTAGTCAGGGGCGAGATTCACCCCTCCACTTT. The encoded protein is CASISQGRDSPLHF. The V and J genes are TRBV5-6 and TRBJ1-6, with a possible D match to TRBD1 (6 bases). Germline V gene lookup returns CDR1 SGHDT and CDR2 YYEEEE. The ends were cut back, 6 bases at V and 8 bases at J, with 15 bases in the middle. The CDR3 is 14 amino acids.

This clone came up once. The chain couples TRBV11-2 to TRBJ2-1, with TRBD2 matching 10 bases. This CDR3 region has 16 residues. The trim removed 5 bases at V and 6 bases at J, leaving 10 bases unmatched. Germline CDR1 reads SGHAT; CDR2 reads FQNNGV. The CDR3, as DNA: TGTGCCAGCAGCACCTCGAGCGGGAGGGGGGGCAATGAGCAGTTCTTC. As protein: CASSTSSGRGGNEQFF.

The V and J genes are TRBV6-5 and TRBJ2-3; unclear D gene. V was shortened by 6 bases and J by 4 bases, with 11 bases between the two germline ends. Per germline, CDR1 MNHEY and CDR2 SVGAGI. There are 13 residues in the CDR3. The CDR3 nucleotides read TGTGCCAGCAGCCAACATTTTGCAGATACGCAGTATTTT. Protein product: CASSQHFADTQYF.

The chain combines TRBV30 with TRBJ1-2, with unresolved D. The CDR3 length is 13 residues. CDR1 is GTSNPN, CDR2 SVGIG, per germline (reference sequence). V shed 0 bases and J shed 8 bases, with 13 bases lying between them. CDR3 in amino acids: CAWSVGPGGGYTF. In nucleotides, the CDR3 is TGTGCCTGGAGTGTAGGGCCTGGAGGCGGCTACACCTTC.

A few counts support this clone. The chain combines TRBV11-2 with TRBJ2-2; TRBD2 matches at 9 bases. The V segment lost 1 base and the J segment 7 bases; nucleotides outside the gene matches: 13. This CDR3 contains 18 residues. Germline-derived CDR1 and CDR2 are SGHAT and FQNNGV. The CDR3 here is CASSLVFPAGGPVGELFF. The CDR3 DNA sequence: TGTGCCAGCAGCTTAGTTTTTCCGGCGGGGGGGCCGGTCGGGGAGCTGTTTTTT. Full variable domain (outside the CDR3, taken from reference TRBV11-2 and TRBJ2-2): EAGVAQSPRYKIIEKRQSVAFWCNPISGHATLYWYQQILGQGPKLLIQFQNNGVVDDSQLPKDRFSAERLKGVDSTLKIQPAKLEDSAVYLCASSLVFPAGGPVGELFFGEGSRLTVL.

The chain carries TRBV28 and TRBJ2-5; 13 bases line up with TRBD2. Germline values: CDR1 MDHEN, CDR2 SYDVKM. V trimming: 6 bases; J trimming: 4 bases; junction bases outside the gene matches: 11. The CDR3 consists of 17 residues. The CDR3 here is CASSPWPTSGRAETQYF. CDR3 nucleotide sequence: TGTGCCAGCAGCCCGTGGCCCACTAGCGGGAGGGCAGAGACCCAGTACTTC.